This entry is about one T cell receptor (beta chain). This clonotype was seen at least ten times. Which antigen it targets is not known. Qualities for individual bases were not recorded, and no much larger clone is one base off. From the cysteine up to the phenylalanine, the CDR3 has a length of 13 residues. Solely the CDR3 DNA is kept, with 39 bases framed from the first base. Trimming removed 3 bases from V and 6 bases from J; the gene matches leave 2 bases unexplained. The germline V gene provides CDR1 SGHRS and CDR2 YFSETQ. This record belongs to a study of CD8 T cells in ankylosing spondylitis (dated by TCRdb to the late 2010s). Background for the entire study: The study set out to find disease-linked TCR variants by profiling T cell receptor beta repertoires in ankylosing spondylitis patients and healthy donors. Samples of peripheral blood were taken, and for ankylosing spondylitis patients, synovial fluid was collected as well. In total, the full study cohort was made up of 100 to 140 healthy donors and 25 to 30 ankylosing spondylitis patients. The investigation overall reported the following: A TCR beta motif of several highly homologous amino acid variants appeared characteristic of blood from ankylosing spondylitis patients. The disease-linked clones were reported as significantly enriched in matched synovial fluid samples from ankylosing spondylitis patients. Some motif variants had previously been reported in the synovial fluid and blood of reactive arthritis patients, which suggests shared mechanisms of disease initiation. A CD8+ phenotype was shown by the disease-linked clones, which were found at relatively low frequencies in peripheral blood.

The sample was run on an Illumina HiSeq 2500. Quantitative 5'-RACE with molecular barcodes was the method used to prepare the TCR beta libraries. The paper's data handling went like this. A new computational method based on a probabilistic model of VDJ rearrangement was used to identify disease-linked TCR variants. TCRdb reanalyzed the raw reads on its own, using fastp at Q25 for trimming and MiXCR for clone calling, and kept in-frame beta chains. Every entry covers one CDR3 protein and lists the most common genes and DNA from its rows. It is TCRdb's table, rather than the study itself, that gives the V and J calls and clone size. The table for this sample lists fewer than 550,000 distinct CDR3 sequences; approximately 5.3% of them were counted only once. Roughly 3.5% of the sample belongs to the ten largest clones.

The chain couples TRBV5-1 to TRBJ1-4, with 7 junctional bases fitting TRBD1. The sequencing input was blood, either unsorted or a sorted T cell fraction (not recorded which). The receptor was derived from a male donor with ankylosing spondylitis. The CDR3 has the sequence CASSSGTDEKLFF. The sequenced DNA is TGCGCCAGCAGCTCCGGGACAGATGAAAAACTGTTTTTT.